A single T cell receptor (beta chain) is shown here with its context. Individuals aged 18 to 89 years were recruited from 24 US areas. Germline values: CDR1 SGDLS, CDR2 YYNGEE. The germline V and J ends were trimmed by 0 bases and 1 base, with 14 bases remaining between them. The CDR3 spans 18 residues. The data are from a study of blood T cell repertoires in COVID-19. Study-level information: Samples representing acute and convalescent COVID-19 were sourced from the United States, Italy and Spain.

Original data processing: How many nucleated cells were present was estimated from reference gene primer amplification. The assay was immunoSEQ multiplex PCR, and TCRdb's table has in-frame clones only and misses some. The DNA was the basis for D and trimming; V, J and clone size are from that table. Of hundreds of thousands of clones in the sample, 70% to 90% were seen once. This chain uses TRBV9 with TRBJ2-6; possibly TRBD2 for D (5 bases). This receptor was identified in a woman between 18 and 30 years old with acute COVID-19. Sequenced material: PBMCs or T cells enriched from blood (not recorded which). The CDR3 protein is CASSVAGVPSSGANVLTF. CDR3 bases: TGTGCCAGCAGCGTAGCCGGGGTGCCCTCATCTGGGGCCAACGTCCTGACTTTC.